The clone carrying this T cell receptor beta chain has only a few counts. Its antigen is unidentified. The sample belongs to a study of vaccination effects on CD4 cells after COVID-19. Viral peptide pool expansion of antigen-specific CD4+ T cells preceded sequencing in the ViraFEST assay. With more than 9 days of culture completed, CD4+ T cells were isolated. Vaccine recipients lacked prior SARS-CoV-2 infection and had negative nucleocapsid antibodies. Germline CDR1 reads SGHRS; CDR2 reads YFSETQ. The V segment lost 0 bases and the J segment 7 bases; nucleotides outside the gene matches: 1. This CDR3 is built from 14 residues. Only in-frame clones appear in the TCRdb table, and some are missing; sequencing was by immunoSEQ multiplex PCR. The data show over 30,000 clones, roughly 76% seen once.

The rearrangement uses TRBV5-1 and TRBJ1-6, with 7 bases lining up with TRBD1. The sequenced sample was CD4+ T cells from PBMCs cultured with SARS-CoV-2 spike peptides, obtained before COVID-19 vaccination. The receptor comes from a human donor who received a COVID-19 vaccine. CDR3 sequence reads: CASSLGDSNSPLHF. The CDR3 DNA sequence: TGCGCCAGCAGCTTGGGGGACAGCAATTCACCCCTCCACTTT.